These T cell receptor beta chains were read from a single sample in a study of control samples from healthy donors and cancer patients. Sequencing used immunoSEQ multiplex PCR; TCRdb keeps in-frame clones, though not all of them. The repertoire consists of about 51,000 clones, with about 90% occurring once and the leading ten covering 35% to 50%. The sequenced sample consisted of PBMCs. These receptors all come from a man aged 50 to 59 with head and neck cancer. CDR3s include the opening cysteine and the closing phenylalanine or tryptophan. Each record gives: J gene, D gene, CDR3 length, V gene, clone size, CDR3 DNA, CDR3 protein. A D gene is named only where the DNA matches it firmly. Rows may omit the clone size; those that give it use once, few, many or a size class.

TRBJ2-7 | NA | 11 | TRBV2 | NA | TGTGCCAGCAGCGCCCTGTACGAGCAGTACTTC | CASSALYEQYF
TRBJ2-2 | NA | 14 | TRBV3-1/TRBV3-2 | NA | TGTGCCAGCAGCCACGCGGGGTACACCGGGGAGCTGTTTTTT | CASSHAGYTGELFF
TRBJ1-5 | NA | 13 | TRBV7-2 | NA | TGTGCCAGCAGCTTTAGGGTAGATCAGCCCCAGCATTTT | CASSFRVDQPQHF
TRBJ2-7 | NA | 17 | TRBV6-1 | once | TGTGCCAGCAGTGAAGCGGGAGAATGGAGGAGTTCCTACGAGCAGTACTTC | CASSEAGEWRSSYEQYF
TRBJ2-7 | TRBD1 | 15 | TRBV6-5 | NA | TGTGCCAGCAGTTACCGGGACAGGGGCCCCTACGAGCAGTACTTC | CASSYRDRGPYEQYF
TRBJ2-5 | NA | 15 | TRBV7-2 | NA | TGTGCCAGCAGCTTAGGAGGGGGGGGCTCAGAGACCCAGTACTTC | CASSLGGGGSETQYF
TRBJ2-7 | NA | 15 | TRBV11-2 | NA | TGTGCCAGCAGCTCCCCCTCCGGGACAAATTACGAGCAGTACTTC | CASSSPSGTNYEQYF
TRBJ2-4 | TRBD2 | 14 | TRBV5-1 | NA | TGCGCCAGCGGAACCGGGACTAGAGGAAACATTCAGTACTTC | CASGTGTRGNIQYF
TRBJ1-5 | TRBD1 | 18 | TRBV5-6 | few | TGTGCCAGCAGCTGGGGACAGGGGGCGCGGAACAGCAATCAGCCCCAGCATTTT | CASSWGQGARNSNQPQHF
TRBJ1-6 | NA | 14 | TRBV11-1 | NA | TGTGCCAGCAGCTCCACCCCTGGGGATTCACCCCTCCACTTT | CASSSTPGDSPLHF
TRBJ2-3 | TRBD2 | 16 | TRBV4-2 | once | TGTGCCAGCAGCCAAGAGGGGACTAGCGGGGGAGATACGCAGTATTTT | CASSQEGTSGGDTQYF
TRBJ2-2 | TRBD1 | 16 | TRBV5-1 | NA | TGCGCCAGCAGCTTGATGGGACAGGGGAACACCGGGGAGCTGTTTTTT | CASSLMGQGNTGELFF
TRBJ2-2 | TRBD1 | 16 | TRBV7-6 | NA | TGTGCCAGCAGCTCACTCCGGGACAGAAACACCGGGGAGCTGTTTTTT | CASSSLRDRNTGELFF
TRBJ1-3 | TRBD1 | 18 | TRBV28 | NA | TGTGCCAGCAATACTGGAGGGGCAGGGGGCTTCCAAGGAAACACCATATATTTT | CASNTGGAGGFQGNTIYF
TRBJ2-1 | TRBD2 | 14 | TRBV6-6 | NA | TGTGCCAGCAGTCCTAGCGGGGATCTCAATGAGCAGTTCTTC | CASSPSGDLNEQFF
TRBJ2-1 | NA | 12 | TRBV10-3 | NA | TGTGCCATCAGCGCCCACGAAAATGAGCAGTTCTTC | CAISAHENEQFF
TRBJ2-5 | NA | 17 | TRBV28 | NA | TGTGCCAGCAGTAAGCTTCAGTCTGGAGGGGGCGTGGAGACCCAGTACTTC | CASSKLQSGGGVETQYF
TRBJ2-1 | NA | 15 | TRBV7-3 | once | TGTGCCAGCAGCTTCGTCAGGGTGGGGTACAATGAGCAGTTCTTC | CASSFVRVGYNEQFF
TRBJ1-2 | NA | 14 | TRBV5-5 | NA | TGTGCCAGCAGCCCTGACAGCGGAGGCTATGGCTACACCTTC | CASSPDSGGYGYTF
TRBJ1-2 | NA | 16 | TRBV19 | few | TGTGCCAGTAGTCCTCCGGGGGCACCGGGACACTATGGCTACACCTTC | CASSPPGAPGHYGYTF
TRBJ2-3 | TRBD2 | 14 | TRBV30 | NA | TGTGCCTGGAGGCTAAGCGGGGGGGCGCATACGCAGTATTTT | CAWRLSGGAHTQYF
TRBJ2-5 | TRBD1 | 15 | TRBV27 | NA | TGTGCCAGCAGTTTAATCGGACAGGGTTGGGAGACCCAGTACTTC | CASSLIGQGWETQYF
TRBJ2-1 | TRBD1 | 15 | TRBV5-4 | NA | TGTGCCAGCAGCTTTTTCCAGGGGGCTTCCAATGAGCAGTTCTTC | CASSFFQGASNEQFF
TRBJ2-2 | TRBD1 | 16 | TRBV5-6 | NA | TGTGCCAGCAGCTTGTCCTGGACAGGGGACACCGGGGAGCTGTTTTTT | CASSLSWTGDTGELFF
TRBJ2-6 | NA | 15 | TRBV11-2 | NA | TGTGCCAGCAGCTTAGTCCGGTCTGGGGCCAACGTCCTGACTTTC | CASSLVRSGANVLTF
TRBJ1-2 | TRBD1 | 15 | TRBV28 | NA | TGTGCCAGCAACGGGGGAGCGGACAGGGCTTGGGGCTACACCTTC | CASNGGADRAWGYTF
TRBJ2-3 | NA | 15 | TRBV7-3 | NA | TGTGCCAGCAGCTTGGGGAGTAATATAGCAGATACGCAGTATTTT | CASSLGSNIADTQYF
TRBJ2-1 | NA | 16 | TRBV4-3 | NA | TGCGCCAGCAGCCAAGACAGGGTGAGTTCCTACAATGAGCAGTTCTTC | CASSQDRVSSYNEQFF
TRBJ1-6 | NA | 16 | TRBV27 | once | TGTGCCAGCAGTTTTGGTAGGACGGGTTACAATTCACCCCTCCACTTT | CASSFGRTGYNSPLHF
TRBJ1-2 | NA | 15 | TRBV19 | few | TGTGCCAGTAGTATAGCGCTCGCTGCGGGGTATGGCTACACCTTC | CASSIALAAGYGYTF
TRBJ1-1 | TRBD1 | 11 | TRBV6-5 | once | TGTGCCAGCAGGGGACAGGGAACGGCTTTCTTT | CASRGQGTAFF
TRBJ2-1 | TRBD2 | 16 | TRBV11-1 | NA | TGTGCCAGCAGCTCCAAGCTAGCGGGGGGGGGCAATGAGCAGTTCTTC | CASSSKLAGGGNEQFF
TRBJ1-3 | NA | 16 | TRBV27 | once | TGTGCCAGCAGGCCCCGAGGACACAGCTCTGGAAACACCATATATTTT | CASRPRGHSSGNTIYF
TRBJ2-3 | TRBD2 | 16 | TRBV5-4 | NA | TGTGCCAGCAGCACCGGGACTAGTCGTTCCGTAGATACGCAGTATTTT | CASSTGTSRSVDTQYF
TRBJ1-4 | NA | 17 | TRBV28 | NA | TGTGCCAGCAGTTCCCTTAGAAGGGACGGAACTAATGAAAAACTGTTTTTT | CASSSLRRDGTNEKLFF
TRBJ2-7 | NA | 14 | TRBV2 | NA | TGTGCCAGCAGGGCCACTCAGGGTCCCTACGAGCAGTACTTC | CASRATQGPYEQYF
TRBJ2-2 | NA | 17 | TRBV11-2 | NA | TGTGCCAGCAGCTTACCCCACGTGATCCCGAACACCGGGGAGCTGTTTTTT | CASSLPHVIPNTGELFF
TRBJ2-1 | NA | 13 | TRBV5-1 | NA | TGCGCCAGCAGCCGCTGGGGGCCCAATGAGCAGTTCTTC | CASSRWGPNEQFF
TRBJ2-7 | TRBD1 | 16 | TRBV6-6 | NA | TGTGCCAGCAGTACCAACAGGGGGATCGTATCCTACGAGCAGTACTTC | CASSTNRGIVSYEQYF
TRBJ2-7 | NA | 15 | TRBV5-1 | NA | TGCGCCAGCAGCTTGGGACTACCGGGGAATTACGAGCAGTACTTC | CASSLGLPGNYEQYF
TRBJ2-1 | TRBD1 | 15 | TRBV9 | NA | TGTGCCAGCAGCGTAGACAGGGGGCTGTACAATGAGCAGTTCTTC | CASSVDRGLYNEQFF
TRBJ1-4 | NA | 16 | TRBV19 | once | TGTGCCAGTAGTATAGGACGCGGGGAGGCTAATGAAAAACTGTTTTTT | CASSIGRGEANEKLFF
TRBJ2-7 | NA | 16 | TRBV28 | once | TGTGCCAGCAGTTTAAGCGGCTCGGTAGGCTCCTACGAGCAGTACTTC | CASSLSGSVGSYEQYF
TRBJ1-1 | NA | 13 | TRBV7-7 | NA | TGTGCCAGCAGCTTAGAGCCGTCCACTGAAGCTTTCTTT | CASSLEPSTEAFF
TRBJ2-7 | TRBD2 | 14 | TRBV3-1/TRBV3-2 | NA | TGTGCCAGCAGCTCGCGGGGGGCCCTTCACGAGCAGTACTTC | CASSSRGALHEQYF
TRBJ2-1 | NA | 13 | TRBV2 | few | TGTGCCAGCAGCCGACAGGAGCCGAATGAGCAGTTCTTC | CASSRQEPNEQFF
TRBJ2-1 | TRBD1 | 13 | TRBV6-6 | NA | TGTGCCAGCAACCCACAGGGGAACGGTGAGCAGTTCTTC | CASNPQGNGEQFF
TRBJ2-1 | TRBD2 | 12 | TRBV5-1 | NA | TGCGCCAGCACCGGGACTAGCGCCACGCAGTTCTTC | CASTGTSATQFF
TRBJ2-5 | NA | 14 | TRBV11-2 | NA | TGTGCCAGCAGCTTAGTTACAGGGCAAGAGACCCAGTACTTC | CASSLVTGQETQYF
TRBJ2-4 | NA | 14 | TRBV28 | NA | TGTGCCAGCAGTTCCCAGGGAACCAAAAACATTCAGTACTTC | CASSSQGTKNIQYF
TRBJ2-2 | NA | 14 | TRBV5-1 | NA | TGCGCCAGCAAGCCCAGGGCGGACACCGGGGAGCTGTTTTTT | CASKPRADTGELFF
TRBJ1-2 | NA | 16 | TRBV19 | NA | TGTGCCAGTAGTATGGGCCAATCTGGACAAGTCTATGGCTACACCTTC | CASSMGQSGQVYGYTF
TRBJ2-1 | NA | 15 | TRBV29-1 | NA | TGCAGCGTTTCACGGATTGACAGCCCCTACAATGAGCAGTTCTTC | CSVSRIDSPYNEQFF
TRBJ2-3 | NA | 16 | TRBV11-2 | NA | TGTGCCAGCAGCTCCGGGACCCAGCGGATCACAGATACGCAGTATTTT | CASSSGTQRITDTQYF